Following are 31 T cell receptor beta chains from one sample sequenced in a study of cytomegalovirus exposure and HLA in healthy donors. With 60 Vbeta and 13 Jbeta primers, the PCR was carried out. The repertoire was sequenced with immunoSEQ multiplex PCR; TCRdb's copy has only in-frame clones and lacks some. The repertoire has around 100,000 clones, about 76% of them found once; the top ten carry around 5%. The sequenced sample was PBMCs. The receptors were sampled from a young man in good health and CMV-seropositive.

This chain connects TRBV6-1 to TRBJ1-6; D is perhaps TRBD1 (5 bases). Germline CDR1 is MNHNS and CDR2 is SASEGT. The CDR3 covers 16 residues. Between the trimmed V and J ends, which lost 0 bases and 6 bases, there was a span of 12 bases. CDR3 bases: TGTGCCAGCAGTGAAGCCCAGGGTCTTCTTAATTCACCCCTCCACTTT. Translation: CASSEAQGLLNSPLHF.

This clone was recorded many times. The gene calls are TRBV7-9 and TRBJ2-2; perhaps TRBD2 as D (6 bases). The CDR3 has 14 amino acids. Germline V gives CDR1 SEHNR, CDR2 FQNEAQ (reference sequence). Between the trimmed V and J ends, which lost 5 bases and 9 bases, there was a span of 16 bases. The CDR3 coding sequence is TGTGCCAGCAGCCTGGACGGGGGAGGCAGGGAGCTGTTTTTT. It is translated as CASSLDGGGRELFF.

The chain combines TRBV27 with TRBJ1-6; 10 bases line up with TRBD1. This CDR3 region has 16 residues. The germline V gene has CDR1 MNHEY and CDR2 SMNVEV (reference sequence). J lost 10 bases, V lost 5 bases, and 11 bases had no gene match. The CDR3 DNA reads TGTGCCAGCAGTCCGACGGGACAGGGGTACTTCTCACCCCTCCACTTT. Its translation: CASSPTGQGYFSPLHF.

The CDR3 is CASSLHPRGYEQYF. The CDR3 nucleotides read TGTGCCAGCAGCTTACATCCCAGGGGCTACGAGCAGTACTTC. This chain links TRBV11-2 with TRBJ2-7; TRBD1 is a possible D gene (6 bases). Looked up from germline, CDR1 is SGHAT and CDR2 is FQNNGV. The CDR3 length is 14 residues. V was pared by 2 bases and J by 3 bases, with 11 bases between.

The rearrangement joins TRBV25-1 to TRBJ2-1; maybe TRBD1 (6 bases). Germline lookup yields CDR1 MGHDK and CDR2 SYGVNS. The V end lost 4 bases, the J end lost 7 bases, and 17 bases lay between the germline ends. The CDR3 covers 15 residues. CDR3 coding DNA: TGTGCCAGCAGTGGCTGGATCAGGGGTAATAATGAGCAGTTCTTC. Translated, it gives CASSGWIRGNNEQFF.

The chain carries TRBV11-2 and TRBJ2-1; 10 bases agree with TRBD2. Trimming took 5 bases from V and 4 from J; bases not matched to a gene: 2. CDR1 is SGHAT and CDR2 is FQNNGV in the germline V gene. The CDR3 consists of 14 residues. The CDR3 protein is CASSTSGAYNEQFF. CDR3 DNA: TGTGCCAGCAGCACTAGCGGGGCTTACAATGAGCAGTTCTTC.

The chain combines TRBV27 with TRBJ1-1; the D is unclear. From germline, CDR1 is MNHEY and CDR2 SMNVEV (reference sequence). CDR3 size: 15 residues. Trimming took off 6 bases at V and 1 base at J, with 15 bases between the two ends. CDR3 amino acids: CASSPAAEGNTEAFF. The CDR3 DNA sequence: TGTGCCAGCAGCCCCGCGGCGGAGGGGAACACTGAAGCTTTCTTT.

The gene calls are TRBV10-3 and TRBJ1-2, with TRBD1 as a possible D gene (6 bases). Germline values: CDR1 ENHRY, CDR2 SYGVKD. The ends were cut back, 4 bases at V and 1 base at J, with 7 bases in the middle. This CDR3 is 13 amino acids long. The CDR3 spells CAISGQVNYGYTF. The CDR3 DNA sequence: TGTGCCATCAGTGGACAGGTTAACTATGGCTACACCTTC.

The V gene is TRBV19, the J gene TRBJ1-5; the match to TRBD1 covers 8 bases. Germline V lookup: CDR1 LNHDA, CDR2 SQIVND (reference sequence). J lost 4 bases, V lost 5 bases, and 7 bases had no gene match. This CDR3 spans 15 amino acids. CDR3 DNA: TGTGCCAGTAGTCTTGGACAGGGTGGAAATCAGCCCCAGCATTTT. It yields the protein CASSLGQGGNQPQHF.

The chain couples TRBV5-1 to TRBJ2-7; D unresolved. Looked up from germline, CDR1 is SGHRS and CDR2 is YFSETQ. This CDR3 contains 13 residues. The V end was cut by 0 bases, the J end by 5 bases, with 9 bases between. The CDR3 region is CASSLAPRNEQYF. The CDR3 DNA sequence: TGCGCCAGCAGCTTGGCCCCGAGGAACGAGCAGTACTTC.

This clone has only a few counts. V and J are TRBV4-1 and TRBJ2-7; maybe TRBD1 (5 bases). Trimming shortened V by 3 bases and J by 3 bases, and 18 bases separated the two germline ends. CDR3 length: 16 amino acids. Germline loops: CDR1 MGHRA, CDR2 YSYEKL. The CDR3 is CASSHLRTGFYYEQYF. In DNA form, the CDR3 reads TGCGCCAGCAGCCACCTCCGAACAGGATTTTACTACGAGCAGTACTTC.

This rearrangement joins TRBV9 to TRBJ2-6, with TRBD1 as a possible D gene (6 bases). This CDR3 region has 18 residues. Between the trimmed V and J ends, which lost 1 base and 0 bases, there was a span of 14 bases. CDR1 is SGDLS and CDR2 is YYNGEE in the germline V gene. CDR3 nucleotide sequence: TGTGCCAGCAGCGTAATCACAGGGAAAGACTCTGGGGCCAACGTCCTGACTTTC. Translated: CASSVITGKDSGANVLTF. The full variable domain, completed using reference TRBV9 and TRBJ2-6, is DSGVTQTPKHLITATGQRVTLRCSPRSGDLSVYWYQQSLDQGLQFLIQYYNGEERAKGNILERFSAQQFPDLHSELNLSSLELGDSALYFCASSVITGKDSGANVLTFGAGSRLTVL.

The V and J genes are TRBV7-9 and TRBJ1-2; TRBD1 matches 7 bases. This CDR3 is built from 17 residues. From germline, CDR1 is SEHNR and CDR2 FQNEAQ (reference sequence). V was pared by 3 bases and J by 2 bases, with 12 bases of the junction left unmatched. CDR3 bases: TGTGCCAGCAGCTTTTCAACCTCGACAGGGTTGAACTATGGCTACACCTTC. Residues: CASSFSTSTGLNYGYTF.

This chain uses TRBV7-3 with TRBJ2-7, with a possible D match to TRBD2 (5 bases). Germline V gene lookup returns CDR1 SGHTA and CDR2 FQGTGA. CDR3 length: 12 residues. V lost 2 bases to trimming and J lost 5 bases, with 7 bases between them. The CDR3 loop reads CASSLEGHEQYF. For the CDR3, the DNA is TGTGCCAGCAGCTTAGAGGGCCACGAGCAGTACTTC.

J is TRBJ1-2 and V is TRBV30, with D perhaps matching TRBD1 (5 bases). The CDR3 length is 13 residues. Trimming shortened V by 2 bases and J by 5 bases, and 12 bases separated the two germline ends. The germline V gene has CDR1 GTSNPN and CDR2 SVGIG (reference sequence). The CDR3 DNA reads TGTGCCTGGAGTCCCCTTGGGGGGTATGGCTACACCTTC. Protein product: CAWSPLGGYGYTF.

V is TRBV7-9 and J is TRBJ1-4; TRBD1 matches at 9 bases. Trimming cost V 5 bases and J 3 bases; bases outside gene matches: 13. CDR1 SEHNR and CDR2 FQNEAQ come from the germline V gene (reference sequence). This CDR3 has 18 amino acids. The DNA for the CDR3 is TGTGCCAGCAGCGTCGGGACAGGGAACGGGAGGGCTAATGAAAAACTGTTTTTT. Its protein is CASSVGTGNGRANEKLFF.

The genes are TRBV5-4 and TRBJ1-1; the D gene is possibly TRBD1 (5 bases). Germline V gene data show CDR1 as SGHNT and CDR2 as YYREEE (reference sequence). Trimming cost V 4 bases and J 6 bases, with 13 bases left between them. The length of the CDR3 is 13 residues. The CDR3 loop is CASSLWGRAEAFF. The CDR3 DNA follows: TGTGCCAGCAGCCTGTGGGGGAGGGCTGAAGCTTTCTTT.

This clone was seen a single time. V usage is TRBV19 and J usage is TRBJ2-1; TRBD1 aligns across 9 bases. V was clipped by 3 bases and J by 6 bases; unmatched bases: 21. This CDR3 spans 20 amino acids. The germline V gene has CDR1 LNHDA and CDR2 SQIVND (reference sequence). CDR3 region: CASSIWGLGTQQGAVNEQFF. Here the CDR3 DNA reads TGTGCCAGTAGTATTTGGGGCCTGGGAACTCAACAGGGGGCGGTCAATGAGCAGTTCTTC.

V and J are TRBV6-4 and TRBJ1-6, with 8 nucleotides matching TRBD1. In germline, CDR1 is MRHNA, CDR2 SNTAGT. V shed 4 bases, J shed 8 bases, and the junction held 7 bases outside the gene matches. The CDR3 has 15 residues. The CDR3 is CASSVSGTGDSPLHF. CDR3 nucleotide sequence: TGTGCCAGCAGTGTGTCCGGGACAGGTGATTCACCCCTCCACTTT.

The chain links TRBV6-1 to TRBJ1-3; 7 bases map to TRBD1. The junction had 5 bases not matched to a gene; V was cut back by 6 bases and J by 0 bases. Germline loops: CDR1 MNHNS, CDR2 SASEGT. The CDR3 consists of 15 residues. The CDR3 spells CASREDRSSGNTIYF. The DNA of the CDR3 is TGTGCCAGCAGAGAGGACAGGAGCTCTGGAAACACCATATATTTT.

The V call is TRBV2, the J call TRBJ1-5; D might be TRBD1 (5 bases). The ends were cut back, 8 bases at V and 7 bases at J, with 18 bases in the middle. The CDR3 covers 14 residues. Germline V gene lookup returns CDR1 SNHLY and CDR2 FYNNEI. The DNA of the CDR3 is TGTGCCAGCGGGGCTTTAGACGTGGGGCAGCCCCAGCATTTT. Translation: CASGALDVGQPQHF.

The J gene is TRBJ2-2, the V gene TRBV9, with 10 nucleotides matching TRBD1. The germline V gene has CDR1 SGDLS and CDR2 YYNGEE. V shed 3 bases, J shed 7 bases, and the junction held 9 bases outside the gene matches. The CDR3 covers 16 residues. This CDR3 is CASSAGTGVYNGELFF. The CDR3 DNA is TGTGCCAGCAGCGCCGGGACAGGGGTTTACAACGGGGAGCTGTTTTTT.

V and J are TRBV29-1 and TRBJ2-1; 11 positions agree with TRBD2. Germline lookup yields CDR1 SQVTM and CDR2 ANQGSEA. The CDR3 is 16 amino acids. V lost 3 bases and J lost 1; bases outside the gene matches: 5. The CDR3 loop reads CSVDLAGGRSYNEQFF. Here the CDR3 DNA reads TGCAGCGTTGACCTAGCGGGGGGCCGGTCCTACAATGAGCAGTTCTTC.

The chain is built from TRBV28 and TRBJ2-4; D is possibly TRBD2 (5 bases). The CDR3 sequence is 14 residues long. V was pared by 5 bases and J by 4 bases, with 12 bases between. CDR1 is MDHEN and CDR2 is SYDVKM in the germline V gene. The CDR3 protein is CASSPGVEKNIQYF. As DNA, the CDR3 is TGTGCCAGCAGTCCCGGGGTGGAGAAAAACATTCAGTACTTC.

The gene calls are TRBV7-2 and TRBJ2-2; TRBD1 might be the D (6 bases). Trimming removed 5 bases from V and 3 bases from J, with 22 bases in between. The CDR3 has 18 residues. The germline V gene has CDR1 SGHTA and CDR2 FQGNSA. CDR3 in amino acids: CASSLNAPGTYYTGELFF. For the CDR3, the DNA is TGTGCCAGCAGCCTCAACGCCCCGGGGACATATTACACCGGGGAGCTGTTTTTT.

This sequence joins TRBV19 and TRBJ2-3, with 11 bases fitting TRBD2. V lost 3 bases, J lost 0 bases, and 2 bases stayed unmatched. Looked up from germline, CDR1 is LNHDA and CDR2 is SQIVND (reference sequence). This CDR3 contains 16 residues. The CDR3 loop is CASSIIAGGSTDTQYF. The CDR3 DNA reads TGTGCCAGTAGTATCATAGCGGGGGGGAGCACAGATACGCAGTATTTT.

This clone was counted between two and nine times. This chain connects TRBV5-6 to TRBJ1-6; 10 nucleotides align to TRBD1. V was pared by 3 bases and J by 7 bases, with 4 bases of the junction left unmatched. This CDR3 comprises 15 residues. Germline V lookup: CDR1 SGHDT, CDR2 YYEEEE. CDR3 nucleotide sequence: TGTGCCAGCAGCTCCCGACAGGGGGCCAATTCACCCCTCCACTTT. Translation: CASSSRQGANSPLHF.

The rearrangement uses TRBV4-1 and TRBJ2-1; 8 nucleotides agree with TRBD2. J lost 4 bases, V lost 1 base, and 9 bases had no gene match. The CDR3 is 17 amino acids. The germline CDR1 and CDR2 sequences are MGHRA and YSYEKL. This chain's CDR3 is CASSQGVSGGRYNEQFF. The DNA for the CDR3 is TGCGCCAGCAGCCAAGGTGTCAGCGGGGGACGTTACAATGAGCAGTTCTTC.

V gene TRBV9 combines with J gene TRBJ2-7; 8 bases map to TRBD2. Trimming at V came to 3 bases and at J to 1 base, leaving 6 bases not matched to a gene. Germline CDR1 is SGDLS and CDR2 is YYNGEE. This CDR3 is 15 amino acids long. The CDR3 is CASSGGSGVSYEQYF. CDR3 DNA sequence: TGTGCCAGCAGCGGCGGTAGCGGGGTATCCTACGAGCAGTACTTC.

This chain connects TRBV5-4 to TRBJ1-2, with 8 bases that match TRBD1. Per germline, CDR1 SGHNT and CDR2 YYREEE (reference sequence). V lost 3 bases to trimming and J lost 8 bases; unmatched junction nucleotides: 12. The CDR3 extends over 15 amino acids. The CDR3 DNA is TGTGCCAGCAGCTCGGGGACAGGATGGGATCACGGCTACACCTTC. It encodes CASSSGTGWDHGYTF.

As regards this clone: One end of the junction is discordant with germline, which a read error may explain. In the same sample, other DNA sequences code for this CDR3. V is TRBV29-1 and J is TRBJ1-6; 7 bases are a match to TRBD1. In germline, CDR1 is SQVTM, CDR2 ANQGSEA. This CDR3 is 15 amino acids long. DNA for the CDR3: TGCAGCGTCGAAGTCACAGGGGAGCCTAATTCACCCCTCCACTTT. Protein: CSVEVTGEPNSPLHF.